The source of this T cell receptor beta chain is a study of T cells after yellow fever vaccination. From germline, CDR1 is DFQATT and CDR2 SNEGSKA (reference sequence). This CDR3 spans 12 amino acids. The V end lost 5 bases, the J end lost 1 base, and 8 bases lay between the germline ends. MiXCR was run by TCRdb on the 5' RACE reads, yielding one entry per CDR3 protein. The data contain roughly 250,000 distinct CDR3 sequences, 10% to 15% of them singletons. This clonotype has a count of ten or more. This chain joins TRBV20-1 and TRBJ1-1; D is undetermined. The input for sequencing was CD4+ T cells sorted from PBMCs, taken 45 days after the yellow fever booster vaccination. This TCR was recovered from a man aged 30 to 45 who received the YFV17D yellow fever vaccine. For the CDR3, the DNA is TGCAGTGCTGGACTGGGGAACACTGAAGCTTTCTTT. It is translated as CSAGLGNTEAFF.